This record concerns one T cell receptor (beta chain) sequence. The entry originates in a study of blood T cell repertoires in COVID-19. TCRdb's copy holds only in-frame clones and misses some; the assay was immunoSEQ multiplex PCR. The data show more than 300,000 clones, around 89% seen once. The germline V and J ends were trimmed by 1 base and 3 bases, with 18 bases remaining between them. The length of the CDR3 is 17 residues. Germline lookup yields CDR1 MDHEN and CDR2 SYDVKM. This receptor was obtained from a woman aged 18-35 years who had recovered from COVID-19. The chain combines TRBV28 with TRBJ1-2, with D perhaps matching TRBD1 (6 bases). The sample consisted of PBMCs or T cells enriched from blood (not recorded which). The CDR3 bases are TGTGCCAGCAGTTTATACCCAGGACAGATAGTGGACTATGGCTACACCTTC. Translation gives CASSLYPGQIVDYGYTF.